One and the same sample provided the 4 T cell receptor beta chains below, sequenced in a study of post-analysis software for immune sequencing data. Their recognized antigens are unknown. Unique molecular identifiers had been added to the TCR beta cDNA libraries. MiXCR was run by TCRdb on the PCR reads, yielding one entry per CDR3 protein. The profile shows 820,000 or so distinct CDR3 sequences, approximately 53% of them singletons. Regarding the study as a whole: Roughly five TRBV segments appeared more often in patients than in controls, and TRBV5-6, TRBV5-1 and TRBV20-1 were among these.

The source material was blood. The receptor source for this set is a girl aged 10 to 17 with multiple sclerosis.

This chain joins TRBV24-1 and TRBJ2-1, with 7 bases lining up with TRBD1. Germline V gene data show CDR1 as KGHDR and CDR2 as SFDVKD. With 4 bases clipped from V and 8 bases from J, the junction kept 16 bases outside the gene matches. The CDR3 runs 17 residues. The CDR3 DNA reads TGTGCCACCAGTGACAGTAAAAGGGGACAGAGAAACGATGAGCAGTTCTTC. This encodes CATSDSKRGQRNDEQFF.

This clonotype is a singleton in its sample. V gene TRBV6-6 combines with J gene TRBJ1-1; 11 bases agree with TRBD1. The CDR3 length is 17 residues. V lost 4 bases and J lost 2; bases outside the gene matches: 9. CDR1 is MNHNY and CDR2 is SVGAGI in the germline V gene (reference sequence). CDR3 sequence reads: CASSSRPGTGGNTEAFF. As DNA, the CDR3 is TGTGCCAGCAGTTCCCGTCCCGGGACAGGGGGTAACACTGAAGCTTTCTTT.

This sequence joins TRBV20-1 and TRBJ2-1, with 9 bases fitting TRBD2. The germline V gene has CDR1 DFQATT and CDR2 SNEGSKA (reference sequence). V dropped 6 bases and J dropped 7; count of bases not matched to a gene: 28. This CDR3 is 20 amino acids long. The CDR3 region is CSAWGAPGLAGIRGMNEQFF. CDR3 nucleotide sequence: TGCAGTGCATGGGGGGCCCCGGGTCTAGCGGGAATCCGGGGCATGAATGAGCAGTTCTTC.

The chain uses TRBV7-9 and TRBJ1-4; D is perhaps TRBD1 (5 bases). CDR1 is SEHNR, CDR2 FQNEAQ, per germline (reference sequence). The CDR3 is 13 residues long. V was pared by 7 bases and J by 7 bases, with 13 bases between. DNA for the CDR3: TGTGCCAGCAATGACAGAGGTGGTGAAAAACTGTTTTTT. Encoded protein: CASNDRGGEKLFF. The variable domain in full, completed from reference TRBV7-9 and TRBJ1-4, reads DTGVSQNPRHKITKRGQNVTFRCDPISEHNRLYWYRQTLGQGPEFLTYFQNEAQLEKSRLLSDRFSAERPKGSFSTLEIQRTEQGDSAMYLCASNDRGGEKLFFGSGTQLSVL.